The 20 T cell receptor beta chains listed next were all sequenced from one sample in a study of CD8+ T cells in alopecia areata. Alopecia areata patients gave lesional scalp punch biopsies and peripheral blood samples. RNA was isolated and reverse transcribed to cDNA, the sequencing template. Sequencing was performed with immunoSEQ multiplex PCR; in TCRdb, only in-frame clones are kept and a portion is missing. The table lists over 6,500 clones, 60% to 80% of them singletons. The input for sequencing was skin, taken at week 0. All receptors come from a human donor with alopecia areata.

The rearrangement joins TRBV6-6 to TRBJ2-3; D is possibly TRBD2 (6 bases). This CDR3 is built from 14 residues. Germline V CDR1 and CDR2: MNHNY, SVGAGI (reference sequence). V lost 4 bases and J lost 5, with 13 bases in between. In DNA form, the CDR3 reads TGTGCCAGCAGTTTATGGCGGGGCGAAGATACGCAGTATTTT. Translating gives CASSLWRGEDTQYF.

The chain is built from TRBV10-3 and TRBJ2-2; 9 bases are shared with TRBD2. CDR3 length: 13 residues. Germline V CDR1 and CDR2: ENHRY, SYGVKD. In DNA, the CDR3 is TGTGCTATACCGGGACTAGCTGCCGGGGAGCTGTTTTTT. Amino acids: CAIPGLAAGELFF.

This chain uses TRBV2 with TRBJ2-7; 14 bases fit TRBD2. There are 14 residues in the CDR3. The germline gives CDR1 SNHLY, CDR2 FYNNEI. V dropped 7 bases and J dropped 3; count of bases not matched to a gene: 2. The CDR3 protein is CASTGTSGGYEQYF. CDR3 DNA sequence: TGTGCCAGCACGGGGACTAGCGGGGGCTACGAGCAGTACTTC.

The chain employs TRBV19 and TRBJ1-5; D gene ambiguous. This CDR3 is 15 amino acids long. Germline V CDR1 and CDR2: LNHDA, SQIVND (reference sequence). V was shortened by 1 base and J by 5 bases, with 12 bases between the two germline ends. The CDR3 loop reads CASSIADSNYQPQHF. CDR3 sequence (DNA): TGTGCCAGTAGTATAGCGGACTCCAATTATCAGCCCCAGCATTTT.

This clone was counted between two and nine times. This sequence joins TRBV28 and TRBJ1-1, with D possibly TRBD1 on 6 matching bases. CDR1 is MDHEN and CDR2 is SYDVKM in the germline V gene. V was trimmed by 4 bases and J by 4 bases, leaving 10 bases between them. The CDR3 has 13 amino acids. For the CDR3, the DNA is TGTGCCAGCAGTTCAATCAGGGGCACTGAAGCTTTCTTT. Protein sequence: CASSSIRGTEAFF.

The rearrangement joins TRBV5-7 to TRBJ2-7; TRBD1 agrees at 7 bases. TRBV5-7 is labeled an ORF, and its function is uncertain. J gave up 5 bases and V 3 bases, and 14 bases lay outside the gene matches. This CDR3 comprises 16 residues. The CDR3 region is CASSSHSRGTLHEQYF. CDR3 DNA: TGTGCCAGCAGCTCACACTCCAGGGGGACGCTTCACGAGCAGTACTTC.

The sample holds a few counts of this clone. V gene TRBV5-1 combines with J gene TRBJ2-1; 11 nucleotides align to TRBD2. With 6 bases clipped from V and 7 bases from J, the junction kept 6 bases outside the gene matches. The CDR3 consists of 14 residues. Germline V gene sequence: CDR1 SGHRS, CDR2 YFSETQ. As DNA, the CDR3 is TGCGCCAGCAAGGATAGCGGGGGGGCGAATGAGCAGTTCTTC. This gives the protein CASKDSGGANEQFF. Complete variable domain (other parts from reference TRBV5-1 and TRBJ2-1): KAGVTQTPRYLIKTRGQQVTLSCSPISGHRSVSWYQQTPGQGLQFLFEYFSETQRNKGNFPGRFSGRQFSNSRSEMNVSTLELGDSALYLCASKDSGGANEQFFGPGTRLTVL.

V is TRBV14 and J is TRBJ2-4; TRBD1 matches 7 bases. This CDR3 has 13 residues. V gave up 1 base and J gave up 6 bases; unmatched junction bases: 0. CDR1 is SGHDN, CDR2 FVKESK, per germline. DNA of the CDR3: TGTGCCAGCAGCCAAGGACAGGGAAACATTCAGTACTTC. This codes for CASSQGQGNIQYF.

V usage is TRBV30 and J usage is TRBJ2-2, with TRBD1 identical over 8 bases. The germline CDR1 and CDR2 sequences are GTSNPN and SVGIG (reference sequence). The V gene end was trimmed by 4 bases and the J gene end by 9 bases; junction bases not matched to a gene: 4. The CDR3 is 12 residues long. CDR3 nucleotide sequence: TGTGCCTGGAATCCAGGGGGCCGGGAGCTGTTTTTT. It is translated as CAWNPGGRELFF.

This chain uses TRBV7-3 with TRBJ2-3; 8 bases are a match to TRBD2. Trimming at V came to 0 bases and at J to 6 bases, leaving 2 bases not matched to a gene. The length of the CDR3 is 14 residues. Germline V gives CDR1 SGHTA, CDR2 FQGTGA. The CDR3 here is CASSLTGGADTQYF. In DNA, the CDR3 is TGTGCCAGCAGCTTAACCGGGGGGGCCGATACGCAGTATTTT.

The chain carries TRBV2 and TRBJ1-3, with a tentative D call TRBD1 (6 bases). The CDR3 contains 14 residues. V lost 5 bases and J 2 bases, leaving 10 bases between the germline ends. Per germline, CDR1 SNHLY and CDR2 FYNNEI. The CDR3 region has the DNA TGTGCCAGCAGTAAAACAGGGCCTGGAAACACCATATATTTT. It codes for CASSKTGPGNTIYF.

This clone occurred a few times. The gene calls are TRBV5-8 and TRBJ1-5, with 10 bases that match TRBD1. Germline V gene sequence: CDR1 SGHTS, CDR2 YDEGEE. The V gene end was trimmed by 4 bases and the J gene end by 7 bases; junction bases not matched to a gene: 5. The CDR3 has 14 residues. CDR3 sequence (DNA): TGTGCCAGCAGCCCCGGGACAGGGGAACAGCCCCAGCATTTT. This encodes CASSPGTGEQPQHF. Based on the CDR3 plus reference TRBV5-8 and TRBJ1-5, the full variable domain is EAGVTQSPTHLIKTRGQQATLRCSPISGHTSVYWYQQALGLGLQFLLWYDEGEERNRGNFPPRFSGRQFPNYSSELNVNALELEDSALYLCASSPGTGEQPQHFGDGTRLSIL.

The chain joins TRBV19 to TRBJ2-1, with 10 bases identical to TRBD1. Germline CDR1 is LNHDA and CDR2 is SQIVND (reference sequence). V lost 8 bases to trimming and J lost 9 bases; unmatched junction nucleotides: 10. This CDR3 spans 14 amino acids. The CDR3 loop is CASLGQGPKGEQFF. The CDR3 bases are TGTGCCAGTCTGGGACAGGGGCCTAAGGGTGAGCAGTTCTTC. Full variable domain (outside the CDR3, taken from reference TRBV19 and TRBJ2-1): DGGITQSPKYLFRKEGQNVTLSCEQNLNHDAMYWYRQDPGQGLRLIYYSQIVNDFQKGDIAEGYSVSREKKESFPLTVTSAQKNPTAFYLCASLGQGPKGEQFFGPGTRLTVL.

This chain links TRBV6-1 with TRBJ1-6; 8 bases fit TRBD1. The J segment lost 7 bases and the V segment lost 8 bases, leaving 10 bases of the junction unmatched. The germline V gene has CDR1 MNHNS and CDR2 SASEGT. The length of the CDR3 is 15 residues. CDR3 region: CASATDRGWNSPLHF. For the CDR3, the DNA is TGTGCCAGCGCAACCGACAGGGGATGGAATTCACCCCTCCACTTT.

The chain couples TRBV18 to TRBJ1-2; D is unresolved. Trimming left V 4 bases short and J 10 bases short, with 16 bases between. The CDR3 loop spans 13 amino acids. From germline, CDR1 is KGHSH and CDR2 LQKENI. The CDR3 region is CASSRKIHRVYTF. The CDR3, as DNA: TGTGCCAGCTCACGGAAAATACATCGCGTCTACACCTTC.

The chain combines TRBV29-1 with TRBJ2-5; D gene uncertain. V was shortened by 0 bases and J by 9 bases, with 2 bases between the two germline ends. The length of the CDR3 is 9 residues. Germline loops: CDR1 SQVTM, CDR2 ANQGSEA. In DNA form, the CDR3 reads TGCAGCGTTGAAGATTCCCAGTACTTC. Amino acid sequence: CSVEDSQYF.

This CDR3 is CASSQYREEWVNEQFF. As DNA, the CDR3 is TGCGCCAGCAGCCAGTACCGGGAGGAATGGGTCAATGAGCAGTTCTTC. The V gene is TRBV4-3, the J gene TRBJ2-1, with TRBD2 identical over 7 bases. Germline CDR1 and CDR2: LGHNA and YSLEER. V gave up 3 bases and J gave up 6 bases; unmatched junction bases: 11. This CDR3 is built from 16 residues.

The chain links TRBV29-1 to TRBJ2-7, with a weak D call TRBD1 (5 bases). V was trimmed by 6 bases and J by 1 base, leaving 19 bases between them. The length of the CDR3 is 15 residues. Germline V CDR1 and CDR2: SQVTM, ANQGSEA. CDR3 in amino acids: CSVLTGVSSSYEQYF. As DNA, the CDR3 is TGCAGCGTGCTAACAGGAGTTTCCTCTTCCTACGAGCAGTACTTC.

This clone came up a few times. This rearrangement joins TRBV19 to TRBJ1-1, with D maybe TRBD1 (6 bases). This CDR3 has 13 residues. Germline lookup yields CDR1 LNHDA and CDR2 SQIVND (reference sequence). Trimming cost V 3 bases and J 7 bases, with 12 bases left between them. CDR3 bases: TGTGCCAGTAGTATGAGGGGGACGGATGAAGCTTTCTTT. Its translation: CASSMRGTDEAFF. The whole variable domain, remainder taken from reference TRBV19 and TRBJ1-1, is DGGITQSPKYLFRKEGQNVTLSCEQNLNHDAMYWYRQDPGQGLRLIYYSQIVNDFQKGDIAEGYSVSREKKESFPLTVTSAQKNPTAFYLCASSMRGTDEAFFGQGTRLTVV.

The chain recombines TRBV7-9 with TRBJ2-3; D unresolved. The CDR3 is made up of 14 amino acids. With 5 bases removed from V and 1 base from J, the gap between germline ends came to 10 bases. Germline V lookup: CDR1 SEHNR, CDR2 FQNEAQ (reference sequence). The CDR3 DNA sequence: TGTGCCAGCAGCGCCCCTGCCCGCACAGATACGCAGTATTTT. Its translation is CASSAPARTDTQYF.